The 28 T cell receptor beta chains presented below share a single source sample, sequenced in a study of siplizumab effects on memory and regulatory T cells. Produced via immunoSEQ multiplex PCR; TCRdb's table is partial and in-frame only. The table shows approximately 98,000 clones, with roughly 94% occurring only once. Sequencing input: non-Treg CD4+ T cells sorted from blood. These receptor sequences come from a human donor in good health.

The J gene is TRBJ1-2, the V gene TRBV2; possible D gene TRBD1, 6 bases. V lost 7 bases to trimming and J lost 4 bases, with 10 bases between them. The germline V gene encodes CDR1 SNHLY and CDR2 FYNNEI. The CDR3 contains 12 residues. DNA for the CDR3: TGTGCCAGCAAGGGGGGGTCCTATGGCTACACCTTC. As protein: CASKGGSYGYTF.

V usage is TRBV7-9 and J usage is TRBJ2-1; 10 bases align to TRBD2. The CDR3 has 16 residues. Germline V gives CDR1 SEHNR, CDR2 FQNEAQ (reference sequence). The V gene end was trimmed by 5 bases and the J gene end by 4 bases; junction bases not matched to a gene: 8. The CDR3 sequence is CASSHQLAGFYNEQFF. In nucleotides, the CDR3 is TGTGCCAGCAGCCACCAACTAGCGGGATTTTACAATGAGCAGTTCTTC.

The V gene is TRBV18, the J gene TRBJ1-1, with 7 bases matching TRBD1. The germline gives CDR1 KGHSH, CDR2 LQKENI. The CDR3 loop spans 14 amino acids. V trimming: 3 bases; J trimming: 8 bases; junction bases outside the gene matches: 9. CDR3 DNA sequence: TGTGCCAGCTCACCTCCAGGGGGACTCCTCGAAGCTTTCTTT. This codes for CASSPPGGLLEAFF.

The chain uses TRBV2 and TRBJ2-5; 7 positions agree with TRBD1. The CDR3 has 15 residues. V dropped 7 bases and J dropped 5; count of bases not matched to a gene: 13. Germline V lookup: CDR1 SNHLY, CDR2 FYNNEI. CDR3 nucleotide sequence: TGTGCCAGCACCAGTCAAGGACAGGCAGGGGAGACCCAGTACTTC. This codes for CASTSQGQAGETQYF.

The gene calls are TRBV28 and TRBJ2-7; 10 positions match TRBD2. Germline V gene sequence: CDR1 MDHEN, CDR2 SYDVKM. V lost 8 bases to trimming and J lost 6 bases; unmatched junction nucleotides: 13. The CDR3 runs to 15 residues. The CDR3 region has the DNA TGTGCCAGCCTTCCAAGGGGACTAGCGTCCGTCGAGCAGTACTTC. Translating it yields CASLPRGLASVEQYF.

This chain joins TRBV5-4 and TRBJ1-1, with D tentatively TRBD1 (6 bases). This CDR3 spans 16 amino acids. V lost 2 bases to trimming and J lost 2 bases, with 16 bases between them. Germline-derived CDR1 and CDR2 are SGHNT and YYREEE (reference sequence). This CDR3 reads CASSFVGNRVNTEAFF. CDR3 sequence (DNA): TGTGCCAGCAGCTTTGTAGGAAACAGGGTAAACACTGAAGCTTTCTTT.

The chain joins TRBV5-1 to TRBJ2-1; D remains unclear. Deletions cut 2 bases from V and 9 bases from J, with 15 bases between. The CDR3 is 14 residues long. Germline loops: CDR1 SGHRS, CDR2 YFSETQ. The CDR3 region is CASSFEGPAAEQFF. CDR3 sequence (DNA): TGCGCCAGCAGCTTCGAAGGACCCGCCGCTGAGCAGTTCTTC.

CDR3 nucleotides: TGTGCCAGCCTACGCGGCGACAGCTCCTACGAGCAGTACTTC. Translation: CASLRGDSSYEQYF. V usage is TRBV2 and J usage is TRBJ2-7, with D possibly being TRBD1 (5 bases). Deletions cut 8 bases from V and 0 bases from J, with 14 bases between. Germline CDR1 is SNHLY and CDR2 is FYNNEI. The length of the CDR3 is 14 residues.

The chain joins TRBV10-3 to TRBJ2-2; D not resolved. Trimming took 1 base from V and 7 from J, leaving 10 bases between them. The CDR3 runs 14 residues. In germline, CDR1 is ENHRY, CDR2 SYGVKD. CDR3 protein: CAISELGAIGELFF. CDR3 DNA: TGTGCCATCAGTGAGTTAGGAGCCATCGGGGAGCTGTTTTTT.

The chain uses TRBV27 and TRBJ1-1, with D possibly matching TRBD1 (5 bases). Germline V gene lookup returns CDR1 MNHEY and CDR2 SMNVEV (reference sequence). This CDR3 has 11 residues. Between the trimmed V and J ends, which lost 2 bases and 9 bases, there was a span of 7 bases. The CDR3 coding sequence is TGTGCCAGCAGTTTAAAGGGGCAAGCTTTCTTT. Amino acid sequence: CASSLKGQAFF.

The chain links TRBV9 to TRBJ2-7, with TRBD2 identical over 12 bases. This CDR3 has 14 residues. The V gene end was trimmed by 3 bases and the J gene end by 6 bases; junction bases not matched to a gene: 4. Germline V gene sequence: CDR1 SGDLS, CDR2 YYNGEE. The CDR3 loop reads CASSATGLAGEQYF. CDR3 DNA sequence: TGTGCCAGCAGCGCAACGGGACTAGCGGGCGAGCAGTACTTC. Full variable domain (missing parts from reference TRBV9 and TRBJ2-7): DSGVTQTPKHLITATGQRVTLRCSPRSGDLSVYWYQQSLDQGLQFLIQYYNGEERAKGNILERFSAQQFPDLHSELNLSSLELGDSALYFCASSATGLAGEQYFGPGTRLTVT.

The J gene is TRBJ2-1, the V gene TRBV7-2, with a tentative D call TRBD2 (6 bases). From germline, CDR1 is SGHTA and CDR2 FQGNSA. V gave up 3 bases and J gave up 15 bases, with 15 bases separating them. CDR3 length equals 12 residues. This CDR3 is CASSFNGRSPFF. CDR3 coding DNA: TGTGCCAGCAGCTTTAACGGGAGATCCCCGTTCTTC.

The rearrangement uses TRBV6-6 and TRBJ1-2; 8 bases map to TRBD1. Trimming removed 3 bases from V and 7 bases from J; junction bases left unmatched: 7. Germline CDR1 is MNHNY and CDR2 is SVGAGI (reference sequence). The CDR3 is 14 residues long. CDR3 loop: CASSYVPGGSGYTF. Written as DNA, the CDR3 is TGTGCCAGCAGTTATGTACCAGGGGGCTCTGGCTACACCTTC.

The rearrangement uses TRBV11-2 and TRBJ2-5; D unclear. Trimming left V 5 bases short and J 8 bases short, with 6 bases between. CDR3 length: 10 amino acids. In germline, CDR1 is SGHAT, CDR2 FQNNGV. The CDR3 sequence: CASSGETQYF. The CDR3 bases are TGTGCCAGCAGCGGAGAAACCCAGTACTTC. Full variable domain (remainder filled in from reference TRBV11-2 and TRBJ2-5): EAGVAQSPRYKIIEKRQSVAFWCNPISGHATLYWYQQILGQGPKLLIQFQNNGVVDDSQLPKDRFSAERLKGVDSTLKIQPAKLEDSAVYLCASSGETQYFGPGTRLLVL.

V is TRBV2 and J is TRBJ2-1; D is ambiguous. V lost 2 bases and J lost 7, with 12 bases in between. The CDR3 extends over 14 amino acids. Per the germline V gene, CDR1 is SNHLY and CDR2 is FYNNEI. The CDR3 loop is CASSEWQAKNEQFF. DNA of the CDR3: TGTGCCAGCAGTGAATGGCAGGCAAAGAATGAGCAGTTCTTC.

V and J are TRBV5-1 and TRBJ2-1; 9 nucleotides agree with TRBD1. J gave up 9 bases and V 0 bases, and 7 bases lay outside the gene matches. Germline V gene sequence: CDR1 SGHRS, CDR2 YFSETQ. The CDR3 consists of 15 residues. This CDR3 reads CASSLGLQGASEQFF. The CDR3 region has the DNA TGCGCCAGCAGCTTGGGCCTACAGGGGGCCAGTGAGCAGTTCTTC.

This chain connects TRBV7-2 to TRBJ2-1, with 8 bases aligning to TRBD2. Germline lookup yields CDR1 SGHTA and CDR2 FQGNSA. The CDR3 runs to 16 residues. After removal of 5 bases from V and 6 bases from J, the junction contained 12 bases not matched to a gene. This CDR3 is CASSPSRGLALNEQFF. CDR3 DNA sequence: TGTGCCAGCAGCCCGAGCCGAGGACTAGCCCTCAATGAGCAGTTCTTC.

The V and J genes are TRBV14 and TRBJ2-1; 8 bases are shared with TRBD2. CDR1 and CDR2 (germline): SGHDN, FVKESK. The CDR3 extends over 18 amino acids. With 5 bases clipped from V and 0 bases from J, the junction kept 12 bases outside the gene matches. In DNA form, the CDR3 reads TGTGCCAGCAGCTCCCGCGGGGGGTATTCAAGCTCCTACAATGAGCAGTTCTTC. This gives the protein CASSSRGGYSSSYNEQFF. The whole variable domain, filled in from reference TRBV14 and TRBJ2-1, reads EAGVTQFPSHSVIEKGQTVTLRCDPISGHDNLYWYRRVMGKEIKFLLHFVKESKQDESGMPNNRFLAERTGGTYSTLKVQPAELEDSGVYFCASSSRGGYSSSYNEQFFGPGTRLTVL.

A single count supports this clone. The CDR3 loop is CASSVGQGALAGELFF. The CDR3 DNA follows: TGTGCCAGCAGCGTCGGACAGGGGGCGTTGGCCGGGGAGCTGTTTTTT. This sequence joins TRBV9 and TRBJ2-2; TRBD1 agrees at 11 bases. The junction had 6 bases not matched to a gene; V was cut back by 2 bases and J by 6 bases. Germline assignment: CDR1 SGDLS and CDR2 YYNGEE. CDR3 length: 16 amino acids. Supplemented by reference TRBV9 and TRBJ2-2, the full variable domain reads DSGVTQTPKHLITATGQRVTLRCSPRSGDLSVYWYQQSLDQGLQFLIQYYNGEERAKGNILERFSAQQFPDLHSELNLSSLELGDSALYFCASSVGQGALAGELFFGEGSRLTVL.

The chain is built from TRBV2 and TRBJ1-3; D is possibly TRBD1 (5 bases). Trimming stripped 3 bases from V and 3 bases from J, with 9 bases between. This CDR3 contains 14 residues. Germline CDR1 is SNHLY and CDR2 is FYNNEI. The CDR3 coding sequence is TGTGCCAGCAGTGATCAGGGCTTTGGAAACACCATATATTTT. It is translated as CASSDQGFGNTIYF.

This clone was counted between two and nine times. The chain couples TRBV28 to TRBJ2-2; weak D call: TRBD1 (5 bases). The germline gives CDR1 MDHEN, CDR2 SYDVKM. The CDR3 loop spans 13 amino acids. The V end was cut by 8 bases, the J end by 0 bases, with 7 bases between. CDR3 sequence (DNA): TGTGCCAGCGACAGCGCGAACACCGGGGAGCTGTTTTTT. Its translation is CASDSANTGELFF.

The V and J genes are TRBV5-1 and TRBJ2-5, with D hard to call. With the DNA end fitting TRBJ2-7 better, the J assignment may be wrong. CDR3 size: 16 residues. CDR1 SGHRS and CDR2 YFSETQ come from the germline V gene. CDR3: CASSFQTLRSSYEQYF. CDR3 in DNA: TGCGCCAGCAGCTTCCAGACGCTGAGGAGCTCCTACGAGCAGTACTTC.

J is TRBJ1-4 and V is TRBV9, with TRBD1 matching over 10 bases. There are 16 residues in the CDR3. J gave up 4 bases and V 4 bases, and 7 bases lay outside the gene matches. CDR1 SGDLS and CDR2 YYNGEE come from the germline V gene. The CDR3 DNA follows: TGTGCCAGCAGCCCACGACAGGGGGCTGGTAATGAAAAACTGTTTTTT. Its translation: CASSPRQGAGNEKLFF.

The chain uses TRBV28 and TRBJ1-2, with D perhaps matching TRBD1 (6 bases). Germline CDR1 reads MDHEN; CDR2 reads SYDVKM. V shed 11 bases and J shed 4 bases, with 17 bases lying between them. This CDR3 spans 13 amino acids. Here the CDR3 reads CAGNRVGGYGYTF. DNA for the CDR3: TGTGCCGGAAACAGGGTAGGCGGCTATGGCTACACCTTC.

This clone was seen more than once but under ten times. The V gene is TRBV5-1, the J gene TRBJ1-3; D not certain. Germline CDR1 and CDR2: SGHRS and YFSETQ. This CDR3 spans 16 amino acids. The V end lost 6 bases, the J end lost 1 base, and 17 bases lay between the germline ends. Here the CDR3 reads CASTAREGISGNTIYF. CDR3 DNA: TGCGCCAGCACCGCCCGGGAGGGAATTTCTGGAAACACCATATATTTT.

This clone appeared once. The rearrangement uses TRBV6-4 and TRBJ2-3; 11 bases match TRBD2. The CDR3 loop spans 18 amino acids. CDR1 and CDR2 (germline): MRHNA, SNTAGT. Unmatched junction bases numbered 17, after V lost 2 bases and J lost 10 bases. The CDR3 reads CASSDPKTSGAPKFAQYF. CDR3 sequence (DNA): TGTGCCAGCAGTGACCCTAAGACTAGCGGGGCCCCTAAGTTCGCGCAGTATTTT.

The chain recombines TRBV28 with TRBJ1-5; D not resolved. V was shortened by 5 bases and J by 7 bases, with 15 bases between the two germline ends. The CDR3 sequence is 14 residues long. From germline, CDR1 is MDHEN and CDR2 SYDVKM. The CDR3 DNA reads TGTGCCAGCAGTGTTGCGGGGTGGAGGCAGCCCCAGCATTTT. Translating gives CASSVAGWRQPQHF.

This chain links TRBV18 with TRBJ2-7; the D is unclear. The CDR3 runs to 14 residues. The germline V and J ends were trimmed by 6 bases and 0 bases, with 12 bases remaining between them. Per germline, CDR1 KGHSH and CDR2 LQKENI. The CDR3 protein is CASSPMADSYEQYF. As DNA, the CDR3 is TGTGCCAGCTCCCCCATGGCAGACTCCTACGAGCAGTACTTC.